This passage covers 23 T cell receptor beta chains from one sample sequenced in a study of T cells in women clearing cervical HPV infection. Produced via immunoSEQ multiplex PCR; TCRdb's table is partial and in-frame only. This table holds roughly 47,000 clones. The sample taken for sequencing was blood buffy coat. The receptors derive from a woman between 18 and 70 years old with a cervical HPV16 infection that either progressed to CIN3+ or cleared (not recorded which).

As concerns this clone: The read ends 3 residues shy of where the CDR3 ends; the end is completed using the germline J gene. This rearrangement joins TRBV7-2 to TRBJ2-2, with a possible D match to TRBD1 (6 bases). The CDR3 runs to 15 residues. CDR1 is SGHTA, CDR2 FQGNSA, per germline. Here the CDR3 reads CASSLNRVIGKRLFF. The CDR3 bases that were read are TGTGCCAGCAGCTTAAACAGGGTCATTGGGAAACGG. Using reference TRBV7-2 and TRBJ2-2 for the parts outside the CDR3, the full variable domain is GAGVSQSPSNKVTEKGKDVELRCDPISGHTALYWYRQSLGQGLEFLIYFQGNSAPDKSGLPSDRFSAERTGGSVSTLTIQRTQQEDSAVYLCASSLNRVIGKRLFFGEGSRLTVL.

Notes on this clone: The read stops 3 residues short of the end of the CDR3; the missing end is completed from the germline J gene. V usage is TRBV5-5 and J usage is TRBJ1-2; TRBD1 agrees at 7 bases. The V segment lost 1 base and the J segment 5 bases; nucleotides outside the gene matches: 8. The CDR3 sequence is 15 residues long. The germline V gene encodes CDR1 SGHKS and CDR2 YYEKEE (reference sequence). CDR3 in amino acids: CASSLLTGPPYGYTF. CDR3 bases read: TGTGCCAGCAGCTTGTTGACAGGGCCTCCTTATGGC.

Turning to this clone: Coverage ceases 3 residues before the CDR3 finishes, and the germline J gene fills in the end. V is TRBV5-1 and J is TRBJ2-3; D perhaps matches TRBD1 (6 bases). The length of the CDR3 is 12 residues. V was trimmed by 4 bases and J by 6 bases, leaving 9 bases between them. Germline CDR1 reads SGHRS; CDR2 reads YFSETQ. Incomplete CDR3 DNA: TGCGCCAGCAGCATAGGACAGGATACG. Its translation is CASSIGQDT. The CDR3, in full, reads CASSIGQDTQYF.

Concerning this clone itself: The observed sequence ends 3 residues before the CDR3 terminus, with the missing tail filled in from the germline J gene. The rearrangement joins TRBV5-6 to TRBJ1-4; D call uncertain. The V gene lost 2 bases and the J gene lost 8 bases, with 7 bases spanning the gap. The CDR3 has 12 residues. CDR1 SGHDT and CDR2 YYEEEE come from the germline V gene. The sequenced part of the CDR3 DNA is TGTGCCAGCAGCTTACTCGAGGAAAAA. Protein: CASSLLEEK. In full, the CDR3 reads CASSLLEEKLFF.

Partial CDR3 DNA: TGTGCCAGCAGCTTGGTCGACAGGGAGAACTCACCC. Translation: CASSLVDRENSP. The whole CDR3 region reads CASSLVDRENSPLHF. The rearrangement links TRBV5-6 to TRBJ1-6, with 7 bases that match TRBD1. The CDR3 goes on 3 residues after the read ends, and that part is filled in from the germline J gene. Germline CDR1 is SGHDT and CDR2 is YYEEEE. CDR3 length equals 15 residues. V lost 0 bases and J lost 10; bases outside the gene matches: 7. Full variable domain (remainder filled in from reference TRBV5-6 and TRBJ1-6): DAGVTQSPTHLIKTRGQQVTLRCSPKSGHDTVSWYQQALGQGPQFIFQYYEEEERQRGNFPDRFSGHQFPNYSSELNVNALLLGDSALYLCASSLVDRENSPLHFGNGTRLTVT.

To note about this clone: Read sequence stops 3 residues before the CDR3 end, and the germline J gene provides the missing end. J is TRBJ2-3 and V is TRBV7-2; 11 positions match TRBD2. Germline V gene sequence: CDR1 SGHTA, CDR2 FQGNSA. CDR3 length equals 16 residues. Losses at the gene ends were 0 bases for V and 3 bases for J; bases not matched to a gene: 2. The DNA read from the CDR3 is TGTGCCAGCAGCTTAGCTAGCGGGGGGGGAACAGATACG. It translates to CASSLASGGGTDT. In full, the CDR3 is CASSLASGGGTDTQYF.

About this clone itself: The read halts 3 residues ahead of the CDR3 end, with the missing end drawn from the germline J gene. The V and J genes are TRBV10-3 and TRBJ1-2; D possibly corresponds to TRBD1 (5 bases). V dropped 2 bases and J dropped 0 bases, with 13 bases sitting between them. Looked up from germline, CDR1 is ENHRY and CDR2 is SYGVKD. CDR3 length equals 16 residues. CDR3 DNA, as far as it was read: TGTGCCATCAGTGAGACTCCGGGGGTTGCTAACTATGGC. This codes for CAISETPGVANYG. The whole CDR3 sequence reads CAISETPGVANYGYTF.

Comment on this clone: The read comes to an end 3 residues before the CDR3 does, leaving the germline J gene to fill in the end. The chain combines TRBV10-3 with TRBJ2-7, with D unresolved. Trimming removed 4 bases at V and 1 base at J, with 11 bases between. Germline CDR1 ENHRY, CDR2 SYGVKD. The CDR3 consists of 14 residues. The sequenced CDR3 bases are TGTGCCATCAGTGGGGCAGTCGTGTCCTACGAG. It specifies CAISGAVVSYE. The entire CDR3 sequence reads CAISGAVVSYEQYF.

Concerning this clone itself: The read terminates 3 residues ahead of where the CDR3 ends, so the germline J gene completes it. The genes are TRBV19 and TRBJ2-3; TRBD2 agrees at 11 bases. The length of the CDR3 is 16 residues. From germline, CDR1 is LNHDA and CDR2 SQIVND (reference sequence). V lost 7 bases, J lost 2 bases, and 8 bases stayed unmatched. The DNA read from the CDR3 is TGTGCCAGTAAGGACCGACTAGCGGGACCCACAGATACG. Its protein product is CASKDRLAGPTDT. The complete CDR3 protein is CASKDRLAGPTDTQYF.

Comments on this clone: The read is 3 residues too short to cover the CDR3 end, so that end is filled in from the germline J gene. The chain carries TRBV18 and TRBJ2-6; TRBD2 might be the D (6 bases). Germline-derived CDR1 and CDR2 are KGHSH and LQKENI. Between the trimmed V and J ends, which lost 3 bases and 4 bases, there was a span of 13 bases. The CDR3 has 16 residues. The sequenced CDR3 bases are TGTGCCAGCTCACCCGGTAGCGGTGGAGGGGCCAACGTC. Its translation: CASSPGSGGGANV. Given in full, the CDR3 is CASSPGSGGGANVLTF.

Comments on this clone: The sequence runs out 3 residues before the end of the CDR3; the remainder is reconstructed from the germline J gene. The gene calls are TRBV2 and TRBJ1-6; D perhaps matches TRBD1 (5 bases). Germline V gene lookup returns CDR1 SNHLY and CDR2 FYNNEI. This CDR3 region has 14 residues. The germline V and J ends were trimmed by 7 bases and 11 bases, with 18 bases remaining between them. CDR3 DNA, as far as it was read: TGTGCCAGCAAGCTGGGCGGCGGGGGGACACCC. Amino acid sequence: CASKLGGGGTP. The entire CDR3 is CASKLGGGGTPLHF.

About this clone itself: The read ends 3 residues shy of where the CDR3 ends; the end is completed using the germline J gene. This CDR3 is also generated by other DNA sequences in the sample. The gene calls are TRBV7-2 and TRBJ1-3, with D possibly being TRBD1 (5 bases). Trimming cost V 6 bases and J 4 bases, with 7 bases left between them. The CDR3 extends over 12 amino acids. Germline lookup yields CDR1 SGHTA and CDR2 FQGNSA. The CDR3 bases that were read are TGTGCCAGCAGTTGGACAGGAAACACC. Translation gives CASSWTGNT. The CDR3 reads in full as CASSWTGNTIYF. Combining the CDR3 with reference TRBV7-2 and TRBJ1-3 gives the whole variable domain GAGVSQSPSNKVTEKGKDVELRCDPISGHTALYWYRQSLGQGLEFLIYFQGNSAPDKSGLPSDRFSAERTGGSVSTLTIQRTQQEDSAVYLCASSWTGNTIYFGEGSWLTVV.

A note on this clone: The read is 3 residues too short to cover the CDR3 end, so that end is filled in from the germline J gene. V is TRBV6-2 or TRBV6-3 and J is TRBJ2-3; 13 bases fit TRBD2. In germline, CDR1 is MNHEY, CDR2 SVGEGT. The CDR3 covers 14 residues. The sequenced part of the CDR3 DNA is TGTGCCAGCAGTCACGGACTAGCGGGAGAGACG. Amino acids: CASSHGLAGET. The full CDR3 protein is CASSHGLAGETQYF.

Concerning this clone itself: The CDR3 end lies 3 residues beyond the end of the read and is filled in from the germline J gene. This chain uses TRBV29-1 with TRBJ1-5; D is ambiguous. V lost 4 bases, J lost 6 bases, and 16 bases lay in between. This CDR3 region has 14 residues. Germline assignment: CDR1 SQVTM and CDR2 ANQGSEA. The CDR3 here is CSVVLEGSVQPQHF. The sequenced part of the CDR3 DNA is TGCAGCGTTGTACTGGAGGGTTCGGTTCAGCCC.

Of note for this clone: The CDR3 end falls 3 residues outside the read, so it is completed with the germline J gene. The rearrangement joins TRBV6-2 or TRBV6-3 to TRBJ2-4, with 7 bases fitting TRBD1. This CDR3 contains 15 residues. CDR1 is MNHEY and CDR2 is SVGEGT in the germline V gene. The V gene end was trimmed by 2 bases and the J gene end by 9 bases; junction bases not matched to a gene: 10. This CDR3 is CASSYRGLGVSIQYF. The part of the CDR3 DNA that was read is TGTGCCAGCAGTTACAGGGGGCTGGGGGTGAGCATT.

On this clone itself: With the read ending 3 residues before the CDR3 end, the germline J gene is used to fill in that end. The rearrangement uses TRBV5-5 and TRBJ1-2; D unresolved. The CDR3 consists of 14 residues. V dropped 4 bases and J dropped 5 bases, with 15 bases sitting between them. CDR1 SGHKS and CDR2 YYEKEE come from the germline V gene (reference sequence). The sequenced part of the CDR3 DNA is TGTGCCAGCAGCGCGGAGTTGCGGCAATATGGC. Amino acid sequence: CASSAELRQYG. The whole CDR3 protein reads CASSAELRQYGYTF.

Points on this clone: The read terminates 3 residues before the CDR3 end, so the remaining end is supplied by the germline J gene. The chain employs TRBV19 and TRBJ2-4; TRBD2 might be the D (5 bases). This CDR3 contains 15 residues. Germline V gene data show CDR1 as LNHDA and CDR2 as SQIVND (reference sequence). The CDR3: CASSTQDGLQETQYF. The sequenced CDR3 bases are TGTGCCAGTAGTACCCAGGACGGACTCCAAGAGACT.

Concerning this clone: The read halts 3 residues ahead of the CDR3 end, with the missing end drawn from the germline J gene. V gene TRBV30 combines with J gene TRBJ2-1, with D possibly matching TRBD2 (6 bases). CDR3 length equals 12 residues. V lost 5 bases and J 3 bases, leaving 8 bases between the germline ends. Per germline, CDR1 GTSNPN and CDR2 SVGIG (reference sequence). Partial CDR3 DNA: TGTGCCTGGGGGACTGGCTACAATGAG. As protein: CAWGTGYNE. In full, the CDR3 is CAWGTGYNEQFF.

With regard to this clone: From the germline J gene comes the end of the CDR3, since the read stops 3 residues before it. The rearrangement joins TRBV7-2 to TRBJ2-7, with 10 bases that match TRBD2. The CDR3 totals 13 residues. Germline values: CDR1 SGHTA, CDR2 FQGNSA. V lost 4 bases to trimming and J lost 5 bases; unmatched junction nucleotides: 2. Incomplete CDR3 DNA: TGTGCCAGCAGCTCAGGACTAGCGGACGAG. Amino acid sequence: CASSSGLADE. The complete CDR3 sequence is CASSSGLADEQYF.

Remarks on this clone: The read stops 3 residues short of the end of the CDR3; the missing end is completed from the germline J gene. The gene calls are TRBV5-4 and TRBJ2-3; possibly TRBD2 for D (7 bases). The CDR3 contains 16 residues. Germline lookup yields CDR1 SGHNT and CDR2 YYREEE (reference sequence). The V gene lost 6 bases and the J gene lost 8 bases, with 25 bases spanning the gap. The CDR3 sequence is CASTPPEGGGGGTQYF. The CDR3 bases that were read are TGTGCCAGCACCCCACCGGAGGGGGGGGGCGGGGGTACG. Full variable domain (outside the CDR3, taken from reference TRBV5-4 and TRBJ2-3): ETGVTQSPTHLIKTRGQQVTLRCSSQSGHNTVSWYQQALGQGPQFIFQYYREEENGRGNFPPRFSGLQFPNYSSELNVNALELDDSALYLCASTPPEGGGGGTQYFGPGTRLTVL.

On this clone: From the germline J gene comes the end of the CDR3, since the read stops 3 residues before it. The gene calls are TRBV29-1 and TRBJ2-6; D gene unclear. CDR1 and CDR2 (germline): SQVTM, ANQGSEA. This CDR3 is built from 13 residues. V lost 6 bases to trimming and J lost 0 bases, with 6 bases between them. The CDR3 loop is CSVDNSGANVLTF. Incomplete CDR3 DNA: TGCAGCGTAGACAACTCTGGGGCCAACGTC.

CDR3 in amino acids: CASSLNKGNIQYF. CDR3 DNA (partial): TGTGCCAGCAGCCTAAACAAGGGAAACATT. The rearrangement links TRBV7-8 to TRBJ2-4; D unclear. Read sequence stops 3 residues before the CDR3 end, and the germline J gene provides the missing end. V lost 5 bases and J 6 bases, leaving 11 bases between the germline ends. The CDR3 covers 13 residues. Germline V lookup: CDR1 SGHVS, CDR2 FQNEAQ.

CDR3 amino acids: CASSLQTGDYGYTF. The CDR3 bases that were read are TGTGCCAGCAGCTTACAAACAGGGGACTATGGC. The chain employs TRBV11-2 and TRBJ1-2, with TRBD1 identical over 7 bases. The CDR3 is cut off 3 residues early in the read; its end comes from the germline J gene. V lost 2 bases, J lost 3 bases, and 3 bases stayed unmatched. Looked up from germline, CDR1 is SGHAT and CDR2 is FQNNGV. The CDR3 spans 14 residues.